Below, 6 T cell receptor beta chains from the same sample are listed, as sequenced in a study of spatial heterogeneity in lung cancer (dated by TCRdb to between 2017 and 2020). The method was 5' RACE. Data came from a NextSeq 500. TCRdb redid the processing of the public reads, applying fastp at Q25 and MiXCR, and retained in-frame beta chains. Rows with one shared CDR3 protein collapse into an entry with the most common genes and DNA. The sample yields tens of thousands of distinct CDR3 sequences; 6% to 9% were counted once. The leading ten clones occupy approximately 2.9% of the sample. The time point label for this specimen denotes: sample taken at primary tumor resection. Whole RNA extracted from tumor and nontumor lung tissue, or from cryopreserved PBMC samples, was used for TCR sequencing without cell sorting. The sample was PBMCs, taken at surgery. The source is a female donor with early-stage non-small cell lung cancer.

This clonotype was seen at least ten times. V is TRBV15 and J is TRBJ2-3; D could derive from TRBD1 or TRBD2 (5 bases each). Trimming pared 0 bases from V and 9 bases from J, leaving 13 bases between. Germline CDR1 reads LNHNV; CDR2 reads YYDKDF (reference sequence). The CDR3 is made up of 14 amino acids. The CDR3 nucleotides are TGTGCCACCAGCAGAGAAAGGGGAGTAGGGACGCAGTATTTT. The encoded protein is CATSRERGVGTQYF.

The table lists this clonotype with many counts. This chain connects TRBV7-2 to TRBJ2-7; unclear D gene. This CDR3 is built from 13 residues. CDR1 and CDR2 from the germline V gene are SGHTA and FQGNSA. Trimming stripped 0 bases from V and 6 bases from J, with 9 bases between. CDR3 sequence: CASSLAAVGEQYF. The CDR3 DNA follows: TGTGCCAGCAGCTTAGCGGCGGTGGGCGAGCAGTACTTC.

The chain combines TRBV4-2 with TRBJ2-1; D unresolved. The CDR3 has 17 amino acids. Germline V gene sequence: CDR1 LGHNA, CDR2 YNFKEQ. V was clipped by 0 bases and J by 4 bases, with 16 bases between them. The CDR3 DNA sequence: TGTGCCAGCAGCCAAGATCTGGGCGCCCGGGTATACAATGAGCAGTTCTTC. Translation gives CASSQDLGARVYNEQFF.

The table lists this clonotype with many counts. The chain joins TRBV2 to TRBJ2-5, with 7 positions matching TRBD1. The J segment lost 2 bases and the V segment lost 7 bases, leaving 4 bases of the junction unmatched. CDR3 length: 13 residues. CDR1 is SNHLY and CDR2 is FYNNEI in the germline V gene. The CDR3 DNA reads as TGTGCCAGCAAGACAGGGCTACAAGAGACCCAGTACTTC. It translates to CASKTGLQETQYF.

This clonotype was counted a few times. This CDR3 reads CASRSTPEKLFF. DNA for the CDR3: TGTGCCAGCAGGTCCACCCCAGAGAAACTGTTTTTT. This chain joins TRBV28 and TRBJ1-4; D is unclear. CDR3 size: 12 residues. The V end lost 6 bases, the J end lost 11 bases, and 13 bases lay between the germline ends. Germline V CDR1 and CDR2: MDHEN, SYDVKM.

The rearrangement links TRBV18 to TRBJ2-1; D possibly corresponds to TRBD2 (5 bases). Germline CDR1 is KGHSH and CDR2 is LQKENI. V lost 2 bases and J 4 bases, leaving 9 bases between the germline ends. CDR3 length: 14 residues. The CDR3 spells CASSPGLAYNEQFF. CDR3 DNA sequence: TGTGCCAGCTCACCAGGACTGGCATACAATGAGCAGTTCTTC.